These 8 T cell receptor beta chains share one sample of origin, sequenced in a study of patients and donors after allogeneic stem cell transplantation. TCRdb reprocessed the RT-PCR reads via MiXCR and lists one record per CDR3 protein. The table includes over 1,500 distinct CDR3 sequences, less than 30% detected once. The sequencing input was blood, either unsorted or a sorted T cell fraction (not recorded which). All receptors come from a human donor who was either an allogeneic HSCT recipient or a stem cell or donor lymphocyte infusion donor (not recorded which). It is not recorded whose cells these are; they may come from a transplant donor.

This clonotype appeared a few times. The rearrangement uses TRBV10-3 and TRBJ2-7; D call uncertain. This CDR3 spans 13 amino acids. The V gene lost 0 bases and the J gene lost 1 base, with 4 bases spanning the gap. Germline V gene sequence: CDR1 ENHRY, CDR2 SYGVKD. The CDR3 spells CAISESLSYEQYF. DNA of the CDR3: TGTGCCATCAGTGAGTCACTTTCCTACGAGCAGTACTTC.

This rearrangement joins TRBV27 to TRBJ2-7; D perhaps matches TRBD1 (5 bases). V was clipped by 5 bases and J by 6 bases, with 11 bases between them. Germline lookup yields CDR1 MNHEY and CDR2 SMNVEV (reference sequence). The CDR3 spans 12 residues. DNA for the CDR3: TGTGCCAGCAGTCCCAGGGCTGGCGAGCAGTACTTC. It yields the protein CASSPRAGEQYF.

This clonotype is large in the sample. CDR3 sequence (DNA): TGTGCCAGCAGTTTAAGCGGTCAAGAGACCCAGTACTTC. Translated, it gives CASSLSGQETQYF. V gene TRBV28 combines with J gene TRBJ2-5; a weak D match, TRBD2 (5 bases). Trimming stripped 2 bases from V and 2 bases from J, with 6 bases between. This CDR3 comprises 13 residues. The germline gives CDR1 MDHEN, CDR2 SYDVKM.

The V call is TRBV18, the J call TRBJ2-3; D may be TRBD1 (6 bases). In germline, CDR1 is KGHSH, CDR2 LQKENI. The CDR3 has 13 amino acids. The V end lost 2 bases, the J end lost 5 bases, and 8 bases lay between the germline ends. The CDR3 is CASSPEGGDTQYF. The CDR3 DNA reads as TGTGCCAGCTCACCAGAAGGGGGAGATACGCAGTATTTT.

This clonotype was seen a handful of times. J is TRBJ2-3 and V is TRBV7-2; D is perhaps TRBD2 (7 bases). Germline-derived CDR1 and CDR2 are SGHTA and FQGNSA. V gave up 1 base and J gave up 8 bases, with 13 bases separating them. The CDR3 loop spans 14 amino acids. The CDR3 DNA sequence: TGTGCCAGCAGCTTAGGGGGGGGCCCGGGTACGCAGTATTTT. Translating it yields CASSLGGGPGTQYF.

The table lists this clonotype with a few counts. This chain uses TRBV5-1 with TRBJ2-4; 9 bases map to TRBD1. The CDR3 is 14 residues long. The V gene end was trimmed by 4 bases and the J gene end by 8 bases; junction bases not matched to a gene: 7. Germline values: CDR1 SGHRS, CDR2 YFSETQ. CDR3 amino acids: CASSRWDRADIQYF. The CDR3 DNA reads TGCGCCAGCAGCCGGTGGGACAGGGCGGACATTCAGTACTTC.

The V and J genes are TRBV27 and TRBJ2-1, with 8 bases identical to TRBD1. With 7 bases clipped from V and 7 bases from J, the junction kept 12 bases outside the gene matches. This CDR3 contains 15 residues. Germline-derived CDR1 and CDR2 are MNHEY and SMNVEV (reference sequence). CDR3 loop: CASNLAGGYENEQFF. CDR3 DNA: TGTGCCAGCAATCTCGCAGGGGGCTATGAAAATGAGCAGTTCTTC.

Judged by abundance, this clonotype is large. This CDR3 reads CASRSSGRYEQYF. The CDR3 nucleotides read TGTGCCAGCAGGTCCTCGGGGCGGTACGAGCAGTACTTC. The chain uses TRBV6-5 and TRBJ2-7, with D perhaps assigned TRBD1 or TRBD2 (5 bases each). CDR3 length equals 13 residues. Trimming stripped 6 bases from V and 4 bases from J, with 13 bases between. Germline-derived CDR1 and CDR2 are MNHEY and SVGAGI.